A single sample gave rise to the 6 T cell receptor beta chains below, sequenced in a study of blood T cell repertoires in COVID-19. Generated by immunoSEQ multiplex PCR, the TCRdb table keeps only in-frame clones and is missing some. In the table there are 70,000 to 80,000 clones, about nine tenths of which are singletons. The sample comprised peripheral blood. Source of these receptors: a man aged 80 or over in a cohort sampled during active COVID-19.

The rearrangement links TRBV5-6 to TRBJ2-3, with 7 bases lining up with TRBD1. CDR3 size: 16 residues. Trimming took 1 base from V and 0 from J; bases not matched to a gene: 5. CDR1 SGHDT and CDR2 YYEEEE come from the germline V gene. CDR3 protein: CASSLSTGPSTDTQYF. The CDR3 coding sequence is TGTGCCAGCAGCTTGTCGACAGGGCCTAGCACAGATACGCAGTATTTT. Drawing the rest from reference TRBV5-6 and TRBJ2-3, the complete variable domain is DAGVTQSPTHLIKTRGQQVTLRCSPKSGHDTVSWYQQALGQGPQFIFQYYEEEERQRGNFPDRFSGHQFPNYSSELNVNALLLGDSALYLCASSLSTGPSTDTQYFGPGTRLTVL.

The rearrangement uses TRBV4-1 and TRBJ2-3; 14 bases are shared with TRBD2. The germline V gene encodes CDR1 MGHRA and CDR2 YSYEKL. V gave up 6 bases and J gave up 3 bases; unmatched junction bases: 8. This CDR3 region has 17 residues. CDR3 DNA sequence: TGCGCCAGCAGAGACCGACTAGCGGGGGGGCTGACAGATACGCAGTATTTT. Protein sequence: CASRDRLAGGLTDTQYF.

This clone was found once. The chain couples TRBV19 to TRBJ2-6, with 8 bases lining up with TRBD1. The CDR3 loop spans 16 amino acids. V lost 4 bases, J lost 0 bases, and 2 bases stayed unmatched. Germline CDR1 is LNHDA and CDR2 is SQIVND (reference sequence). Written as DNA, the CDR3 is TGTGCCAGTAGTAACAGGGGGAACTCTGGGGCCAACGTCCTGACTTTC. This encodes CASSNRGNSGANVLTF.

The CDR3 region has the DNA TGTGCCAGCAGTTTAAAGGCCGACAGTGAAGCTTTCTTT. Translating it yields CASSLKADSEAFF. The genes are TRBV27 and TRBJ1-1; tentative D call: TRBD1 (5 bases). Germline CDR1 reads MNHEY; CDR2 reads SMNVEV (reference sequence). The CDR3 spans 13 residues. V was clipped by 2 bases and J by 7 bases, with 11 bases between them.

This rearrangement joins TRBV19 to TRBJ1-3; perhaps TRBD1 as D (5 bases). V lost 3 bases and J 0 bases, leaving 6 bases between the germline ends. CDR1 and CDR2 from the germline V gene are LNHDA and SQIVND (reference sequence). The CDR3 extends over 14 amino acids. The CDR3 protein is CASSMDNSGNTIYF. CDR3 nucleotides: TGTGCCAGTAGTATGGACAACTCTGGAAACACCATATATTTT.

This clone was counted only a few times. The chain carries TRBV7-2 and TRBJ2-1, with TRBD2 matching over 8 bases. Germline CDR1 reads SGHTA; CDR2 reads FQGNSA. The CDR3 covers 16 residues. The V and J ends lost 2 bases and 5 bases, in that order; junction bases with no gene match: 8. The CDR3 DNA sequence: TGTGCCAGCAGCTTATTTGCTACTAGCGGCCACAATGAGCAGTTCTTC. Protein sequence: CASSLFATSGHNEQFF.